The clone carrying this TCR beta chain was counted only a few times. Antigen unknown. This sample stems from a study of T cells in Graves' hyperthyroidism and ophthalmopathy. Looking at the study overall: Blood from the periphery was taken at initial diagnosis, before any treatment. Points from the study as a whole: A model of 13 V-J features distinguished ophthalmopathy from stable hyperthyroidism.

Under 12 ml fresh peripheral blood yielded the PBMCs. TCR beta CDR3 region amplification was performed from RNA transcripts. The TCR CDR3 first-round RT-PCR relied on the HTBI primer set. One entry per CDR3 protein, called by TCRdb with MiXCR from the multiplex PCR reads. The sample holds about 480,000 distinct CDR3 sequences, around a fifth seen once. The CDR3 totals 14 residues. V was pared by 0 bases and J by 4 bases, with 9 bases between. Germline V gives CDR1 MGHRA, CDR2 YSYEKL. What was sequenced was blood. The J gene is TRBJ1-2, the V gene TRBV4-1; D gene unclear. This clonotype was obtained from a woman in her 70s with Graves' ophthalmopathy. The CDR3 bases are TGCGCCAGCAGCCAAGATCCGGGAATCTATGGCTACACCTTC. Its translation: CASSQDPGIYGYTF.